The clone carrying this T cell receptor (beta chain) was counted many times. Its antigen is unidentified. CDR1 is SEHNR and CDR2 is FQNEAQ in the germline V gene (reference sequence). V trimming: 2 bases; J trimming: 4 bases; junction bases outside the gene matches: 5. The CDR3 consists of 15 residues. This specimen comes from a study of identical twins. Findings and caveats of the study: Fewer insertions were carried by abundant cord blood beta clonotypes, but none was seen in memory repertoires. Out-of-frame TCR alpha sharing observed in monozygotic twins exceeded model estimates.

The donors were all healthy and Caucasian. TCRdb re-derived calls from the 5' RACE reads in MiXCR, one entry per CDR3 protein. The sample contains 500,000 to 650,000 distinct CDR3 sequences, roughly 7.2% of which appear only once. The same sample was also used in a study of yellow fever vaccine responses in identical twins.

This TCR was recovered from a woman aged 18-30 years in good health. Sequencing used PBMCs. This chain uses TRBV7-9 with TRBJ2-1; 7 positions agree with TRBD1. The CDR3 loop reads CASSLPGTAYNEQFF. Written as DNA, the CDR3 is TGTGCCAGCAGCTTACCCGGGACAGCTTACAATGAGCAGTTCTTC.